The next 28 T cell receptor beta chains were all read from a single sample in a study of cytomegalovirus exposure and HLA in healthy donors. A multiplex PCR was run with 60 Vbeta primers and 13 Jbeta primers. The table came from immunoSEQ multiplex PCR; TCRdb's copy has only in-frame clones and leaves some out. This sample's table reports around 34,000 clones. The sample was PBMCs. These receptors were obtained from a middle-aged woman in good health and CMV-seropositive.

The chain recombines TRBV29-1 with TRBJ2-4; 7 bases align to TRBD1. Germline V lookup: CDR1 SQVTM, CDR2 ANQGSEA. The J segment lost 15 bases and the V segment lost 2 bases, leaving 7 bases of the junction unmatched. This CDR3 contains 11 residues. The CDR3 coding sequence is TGCAGCGTTGAACTGGGGACAGTCGGGTACTTC. Translated: CSVELGTVGYF.

As regards this clone: Its ends do not fully match the called genes, so a read error is possible. As DNA, the CDR3 is TGTGCTAGCAGCGTAGGAGCGGCAAGGTCCGTCGGGGAGCTGTTTTTT. Amino acids: CASSVGAARSVGELFF. V gene TRBV7-7 combines with J gene TRBJ2-2; tentative D call: TRBD2 (5 bases). The V gene's germline CDR1 is SSHAT and CDR2 FNYEAQ (reference sequence). The CDR3 covers 16 residues.

V and J are TRBV6-1 and TRBJ1-6, with a tentative D call TRBD1 (5 bases). Germline CDR1 MNHNS, CDR2 SASEGT. The CDR3 totals 16 residues. V was trimmed by 4 bases and J by 0 bases, leaving 10 bases between them. The CDR3 DNA follows: TGTGCCAGCAGTGCAGGGTCGGGCTCCTATAATTCACCCCTCCACTTT. Its protein is CASSAGSGSYNSPLHF.

The gene calls are TRBV9 and TRBJ2-1, with D perhaps TRBD1 (6 bases). V gave up 3 bases and J gave up 6 bases, with 16 bases separating them. The CDR3 spans 15 residues. Germline values: CDR1 SGDLS, CDR2 YYNGEE. The CDR3 loop is CASSARDNHLNEQFF. The DNA for the CDR3 is TGTGCCAGCAGCGCCCGGGACAACCACCTCAATGAGCAGTTCTTC.

V and J are TRBV5-6 and TRBJ2-7; TRBD1 is a possible D gene (5 bases). V was shortened by 1 base and J by 4 bases, with 9 bases between the two germline ends. CDR1 is SGHDT, CDR2 YYEEEE, per germline. This CDR3 is 13 amino acids long. Here the CDR3 DNA reads TGTGCCAGCAGCTTGCCCGACAGATACGAGCAGTACTTC. It is translated as CASSLPDRYEQYF.

The V and J genes are TRBV4-3 and TRBJ2-7; D gene unclear. V dropped 0 bases and J dropped 1 base, with 7 bases sitting between them. The CDR3 extends over 14 amino acids. Germline CDR1 is LGHNA and CDR2 is YSLEER. The DNA of the CDR3 is TGCGCCAGCAGCCAAGATACGGTTTCCTACGAGCAGTACTTC. The encoded protein is CASSQDTVSYEQYF.

V and J are TRBV30 and TRBJ2-3, with D perhaps matching TRBD2 (5 bases). V was clipped by 0 bases and J by 1 base, with 11 bases between them. Germline V CDR1 and CDR2: GTSNPN, SVGIG (reference sequence). The CDR3 is 15 amino acids. This CDR3 is CAWSVLWGGTDTQYF. The CDR3 DNA sequence: TGTGCCTGGAGTGTACTGTGGGGAGGCACAGATACGCAGTATTTT.

The rearrangement links TRBV6-6 to TRBJ1-6; D is undetermined. CDR3 length: 13 amino acids. The ends were cut back, 7 bases at V and 14 bases at J, with 18 bases in the middle. Per germline, CDR1 MNHNY and CDR2 SVGAGI (reference sequence). CDR3: CASTESVFTALHF. The CDR3 DNA reads as TGTGCCAGCACCGAGAGCGTTTTTACGGCCCTCCACTTT.

The chain links TRBV30 to TRBJ1-6; possibly TRBD1 for D (6 bases). From germline, CDR1 is GTSNPN and CDR2 SVGIG (reference sequence). Trimming took 0 bases from V and 8 from J, leaving 14 bases between them. The CDR3 consists of 15 residues. The CDR3 DNA follows: TGTGCCTGGAGTGTACCTCAGGGGTTCTATTCACCCCTCCACTTT. It encodes CAWSVPQGFYSPLHF.

V gene TRBV27 combines with J gene TRBJ1-1, with 9 positions matching TRBD1. J was trimmed by 4 bases and V by 3 bases; bases with no gene match: 3. Germline V gene sequence: CDR1 MNHEY, CDR2 SMNVEV (reference sequence). The CDR3 contains 14 residues. The CDR3, as DNA: TGTGCCAGCAGTTTCAACAGGGGGCTCACTGAAGCTTTCTTT. Translating it yields CASSFNRGLTEAFF.

The CDR3 nucleotides read TGTGCCAGCAGCTTAGCCCCTCGCACCGGGGAGCTGTTTTTT. This translates into CASSLAPRTGELFF. The V gene is TRBV7-6, the J gene TRBJ2-2; D remains ambiguous. This CDR3 region has 14 residues. Germline V lookup: CDR1 SGHVS, CDR2 FNYEAQ. The germline V and J ends were trimmed by 0 bases and 4 bases, with 6 bases remaining between them.

The chain couples TRBV7-2 to TRBJ1-5; D perhaps matches TRBD1 (5 bases). The CDR3 consists of 16 residues. Trimming took off 5 bases at V and 1 base at J, with 15 bases between the two ends. Germline loops: CDR1 SGHTA, CDR2 FQGNSA. The CDR3 coding sequence is TGTGCCAGCAGCCGTACAGTTGGGGCGAGCAATCAGCCCCAGCATTTT. Amino acid sequence: CASSRTVGASNQPQHF.

This chain links TRBV7-9 with TRBJ1-5, with 8 bases that match TRBD1. With 5 bases clipped from V and 3 bases from J, the junction kept 9 bases outside the gene matches. The germline CDR1 and CDR2 sequences are SEHNR and FQNEAQ (reference sequence). The CDR3 extends over 16 amino acids. The CDR3 nucleotides are TGTGCCAGCAGCGCGGGGGACAGGACCCACAATCAGCCCCAGCATTTT. It specifies CASSAGDRTHNQPQHF.

The chain is built from TRBV19 and TRBJ1-4; 7 nucleotides align to TRBD1. After removal of 5 bases from V and 0 bases from J, the junction contained 12 bases not matched to a gene. This CDR3 has 18 residues. Germline lookup yields CDR1 LNHDA and CDR2 SQIVND (reference sequence). This CDR3 is CASSLSYKGAATNEKLFF. CDR3 in DNA: TGTGCCAGTAGTCTCTCTTATAAGGGGGCAGCAACTAATGAAAAACTGTTTTTT.

The chain is built from TRBV6-6 and TRBJ1-1, with D tentatively TRBD1 (5 bases). Germline CDR1 is MNHNY and CDR2 is SVGAGI (reference sequence). Trimming shortened V by 5 bases and J by 5 bases, and 18 bases separated the two germline ends. The CDR3 has 15 residues. The CDR3 loop is CASSPTRAGWTEAFF. CDR3 sequence (DNA): TGTGCCAGCAGTCCTACCAGGGCGGGGTGGACTGAAGCTTTCTTT.

This CDR3 is CASSAAGGFVHEQYF. The CDR3 region has the DNA TGTGCCAGCAGCGCGGCGGGGGGATTCGTCCACGAGCAGTACTTC. This chain links TRBV5-6 with TRBJ2-7; 8 nucleotides align to TRBD2. The CDR3 consists of 15 residues. Trimming cost V 4 bases and J 5 bases; bases outside gene matches: 11. Germline V lookup: CDR1 SGHDT, CDR2 YYEEEE.

V and J are TRBV7-3 and TRBJ2-5; D remains unclear. V dropped 2 bases and J dropped 4 bases, with 8 bases sitting between them. The CDR3 loop spans 13 amino acids. The germline V gene has CDR1 SGHTA and CDR2 FQGTGA. CDR3 amino acids: CASSLGPVETQYF. CDR3 bases: TGTGCCAGCAGCTTAGGGCCAGTAGAGACCCAGTACTTC.

The gene calls are TRBV4-1 and TRBJ1-5; D gene uncertain. The CDR3 has 16 amino acids. Germline CDR1 is MGHRA and CDR2 is YSYEKL. Deletions cut 0 bases from V and 0 bases from J, with 9 bases between. In DNA, the CDR3 is TGCGCCAGCAGCCAAGAGAGCCCCTCTAGCAATCAGCCCCAGCATTTT. It codes for CASSQESPSSNQPQHF.

The gene calls are TRBV9 and TRBJ2-5; a possible D gene is TRBD2 (6 bases). Germline V gene lookup returns CDR1 SGDLS and CDR2 YYNGEE. V was pared by 3 bases and J by 2 bases, with 20 bases between. The length of the CDR3 is 17 residues. CDR3: CASSAGESDEGQETQYF. DNA of the CDR3: TGTGCCAGCAGCGCGGGGGAGAGCGACGAGGGACAAGAGACCCAGTACTTC.

The chain employs TRBV5-5 and TRBJ2-2; 7 bases align to TRBD1. The V gene's germline CDR1 is SGHKS and CDR2 YYEKEE (reference sequence). This CDR3 has 14 amino acids. V gave up 8 bases and J gave up 1 base; unmatched junction bases: 5. The CDR3 loop is CARRQGRNTGELFF. The CDR3, as DNA: TGTGCCAGACGACAGGGTCGGAACACCGGGGAGCTGTTTTTT.

This rearrangement joins TRBV5-4 to TRBJ1-4; 7 positions match TRBD1. The length of the CDR3 is 16 residues. The germline gives CDR1 SGHNT, CDR2 YYREEE (reference sequence). With V trimmed by 4 bases and J by 0 bases, 6 bases remained unmatched. The DNA of the CDR3 is TGTGCCAGCAGCCCAGGGGGGTCTGCAACTAATGAAAAACTGTTTTTT. It encodes CASSPGGSATNEKLFF.

The chain links TRBV5-4 to TRBJ2-6; the D is unclear. The germline V gene has CDR1 SGHNT and CDR2 YYREEE (reference sequence). Trimming pared 4 bases from V and 2 bases from J, leaving 7 bases between. This CDR3 has 14 amino acids. The CDR3 sequence: CASSTAAGANVLTF. CDR3 DNA sequence: TGTGCCAGCAGCACCGCGGCTGGGGCCAACGTCCTGACTTTC.

J is TRBJ1-4 and V is TRBV6-5; 8 bases match TRBD1. Trimming cost V 6 bases and J 8 bases; bases outside gene matches: 8. The CDR3 extends over 14 amino acids. Per germline, CDR1 MNHEY and CDR2 SVGAGI. In nucleotides, the CDR3 is TGTGCCAGCAGATCAACAGGGGGTGACGAAAAACTGTTTTTT. Translation: CASRSTGGDEKLFF.

The chain links TRBV28 to TRBJ1-5; a weak D match, TRBD1 (5 bases). CDR1 and CDR2 (germline): MDHEN, SYDVKM. Trimming removed 5 bases from V and 4 bases from J, with 6 bases in between. CDR3 length equals 12 residues. The CDR3 nucleotides read TGTGCCAGCAGTGACAGAAATCAGCCCCAGCATTTT. This gives the protein CASSDRNQPQHF.

This clone is classed as medium-sized by frequency. This chain links TRBV10-3 with TRBJ1-4; TRBD1 matches 7 bases. The CDR3 extends over 14 amino acids. V shed 2 bases, J shed 5 bases, and the junction held 2 bases outside the gene matches. CDR1 is ENHRY and CDR2 is SYGVKD in the germline V gene. CDR3 coding DNA: TGTGCCATCAGTGAGGGACAGGAGAATGAAAAACTGTTTTTT. Translated, it gives CAISEGQENEKLFF.

The chain carries TRBV6-5 and TRBJ2-7, with D perhaps matching TRBD1 (5 bases). The CDR3 runs to 14 residues. CDR1 MNHEY and CDR2 SVGAGI come from the germline V gene. V was cut by 2 bases and J by 2 bases, with 10 bases left in between. The CDR3 is CASSYRGDPYEQYF. Here the CDR3 DNA reads TGTGCCAGCAGTTACAGGGGCGATCCCTACGAGCAGTACTTC.

The chain joins TRBV6-6 to TRBJ2-2; the match to TRBD1 covers 11 bases. The CDR3 spans 14 residues. Trimming took 6 bases from V and 7 from J; bases not matched to a gene: 4. Germline lookup yields CDR1 MNHNY and CDR2 SVGAGI (reference sequence). The CDR3 bases are TGTGCCAGCAGGCGGGGACAGGGGGTCGGGGAGCTGTTTTTT. It specifies CASRRGQGVGELFF.

The chain employs TRBV19 and TRBJ2-1; the match to TRBD2 covers 14 bases. Germline V CDR1 and CDR2: LNHDA, SQIVND (reference sequence). CDR3 length equals 16 residues. V was clipped by 5 bases and J by 7 bases; unmatched bases: 7. The CDR3 sequence: CASSGRLAGGPNEQFF. The CDR3 DNA reads as TGTGCCAGTAGTGGAAGACTAGCGGGAGGGCCGAATGAGCAGTTCTTC.